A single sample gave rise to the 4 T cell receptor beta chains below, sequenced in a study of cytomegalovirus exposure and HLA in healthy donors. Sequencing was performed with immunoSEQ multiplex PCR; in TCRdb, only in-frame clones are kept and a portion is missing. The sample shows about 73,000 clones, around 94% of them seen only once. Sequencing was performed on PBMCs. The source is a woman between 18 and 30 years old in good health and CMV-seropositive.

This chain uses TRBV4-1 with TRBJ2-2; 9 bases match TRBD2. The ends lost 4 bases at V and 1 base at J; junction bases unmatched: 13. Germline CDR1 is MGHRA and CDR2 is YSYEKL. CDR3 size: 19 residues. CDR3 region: CASSLLWVAGDVNTGELFF. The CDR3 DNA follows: TGCGCCAGCAGCCTCCTGTGGGTAGCGGGGGATGTGAACACCGGGGAGCTGTTTTTT.

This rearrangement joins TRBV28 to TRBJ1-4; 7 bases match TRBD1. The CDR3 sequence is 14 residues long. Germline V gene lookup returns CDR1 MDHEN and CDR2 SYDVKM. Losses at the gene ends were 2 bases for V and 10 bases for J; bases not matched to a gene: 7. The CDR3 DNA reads TGTGCCAGCAGTTTACGAGACAGGGTTGGAAAACTGTTTTTT. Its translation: CASSLRDRVGKLFF.

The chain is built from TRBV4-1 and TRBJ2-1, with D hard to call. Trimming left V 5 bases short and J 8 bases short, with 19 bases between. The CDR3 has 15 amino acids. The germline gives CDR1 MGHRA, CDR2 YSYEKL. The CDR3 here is CASSVQSPVADEQFF. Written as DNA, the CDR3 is TGCGCCAGCAGCGTGCAGTCACCGGTGGCGGATGAGCAGTTCTTC.

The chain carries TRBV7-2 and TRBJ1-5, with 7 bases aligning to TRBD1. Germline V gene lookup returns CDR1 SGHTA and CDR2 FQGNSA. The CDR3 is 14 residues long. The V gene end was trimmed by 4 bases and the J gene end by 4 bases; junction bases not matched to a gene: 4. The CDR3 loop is CASSSGGRNQPQHF. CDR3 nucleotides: TGTGCCAGCAGCTCAGGGGGACGGAATCAGCCCCAGCATTTT.